These 21 T cell receptor beta chains share one sample of origin, sequenced in a study of CD8 T cells in Susac syndrome. Random hexamers were used to reverse transcribe about 0.5 to 1 ug of RNA. TCRdb redid the calling of the immunoSEQ multiplex PCR reads with MiXCR, one entry per CDR3 protein. The data show some 70,000 distinct CDR3 sequences, 90% to 95% seen once. The sample consisted of CD8+ T cells from PBMCs. All receptors derive from a human donor with multiple sclerosis.

J is TRBJ2-1 and V is TRBV15, with 7 bases that match TRBD1. V trimming: 0 bases; J trimming: 6 bases; junction bases outside the gene matches: 8. This CDR3 has 16 residues. In germline, CDR1 is LNHNV, CDR2 YYDKDF (reference sequence). The CDR3 loop is CATSREGTAAFNEQFF. As DNA, the CDR3 is TGTGCCACCAGCAGAGAGGGGACAGCGGCTTTCAATGAGCAGTTCTTC.

In its sample, this clonotype was seen once. The rearrangement uses TRBV29-1 and TRBJ2-1; no clear D. Trimming cost V 2 bases and J 5 bases, with 19 bases left between them. From germline, CDR1 is SQVTM and CDR2 ANQGSEA. The CDR3 sequence is 16 residues long. The CDR3 sequence is CSVESQRAENDNEQFF. DNA of the CDR3: TGCAGCGTTGAATCTCAACGGGCAGAAAACGACAATGAGCAGTTCTTC.

The J gene is TRBJ2-3, the V gene TRBV6-1, with a weak D call TRBD1 (6 bases). The CDR3 covers 15 residues. From germline, CDR1 is MNHNS and CDR2 SASEGT. The germline V and J ends were trimmed by 2 bases and 0 bases, with 9 bases remaining between them. CDR3 region: CASSEWGLSTDTQYF. CDR3 DNA sequence: TGTGCCAGCAGTGAATGGGGGCTTAGCACAGATACGCAGTATTTT.

DNA of the CDR3: TGTGCCAGCAGCACGGGACAGAGCTACGAGCAGTACTTC. Its protein product is CASSTGQSYEQYF. The chain uses TRBV5-4 and TRBJ2-7, with TRBD1 identical over 7 bases. V dropped 4 bases and J dropped 3; count of bases not matched to a gene: 4. Germline loops: CDR1 SGHNT, CDR2 YYREEE (reference sequence). The CDR3 consists of 13 residues.

The rearrangement joins TRBV9 to TRBJ2-2, with a weak D call TRBD2 (5 bases). Germline lookup yields CDR1 SGDLS and CDR2 YYNGEE. The ends were cut back, 2 bases at V and 0 bases at J, with 8 bases in the middle. This CDR3 contains 15 residues. The CDR3 coding sequence is TGTGCCAGCAGCGTGTCGGGGTCGAACACCGGGGAGCTGTTTTTT. The encoded protein is CASSVSGSNTGELFF.

The chain employs TRBV15 and TRBJ2-7, with D unclear. With 0 bases removed from V and 0 bases from J, the gap between germline ends came to 12 bases. Germline values: CDR1 LNHNV, CDR2 YYDKDF (reference sequence). The CDR3 is 16 residues long. CDR3 DNA: TGTGCCACCAGCAGAGAAGGTTCTGCGAGCTCCTACGAGCAGTACTTC. Its translation is CATSREGSASSYEQYF.

A single count supports this clonotype. This chain connects TRBV27 to TRBJ1-1; D is unclear. V lost 6 bases and J 5 bases, leaving 13 bases between the germline ends. This CDR3 has 13 amino acids. Germline-derived CDR1 and CDR2 are MNHEY and SMNVEV (reference sequence). CDR3 sequence: CASRAPMGTEAFF. The CDR3 bases are TGTGCCAGCAGGGCACCCATGGGAACTGAAGCTTTCTTT.

The gene calls are TRBV27 and TRBJ2-7, with 11 bases fitting TRBD2. Trimming at V came to 0 bases and at J to 3 bases, leaving 1 base not matched to a gene. The CDR3 totals 15 residues. Germline V gene sequence: CDR1 MNHEY, CDR2 SMNVEV (reference sequence). For the CDR3, the DNA is TGTGCCAGCAGTTTATCGGGGACTAGCGGCTACGAGCAGTACTTC. Its translation is CASSLSGTSGYEQYF.

This rearrangement joins TRBV7-8 to TRBJ1-2; 9 positions agree with TRBD1. CDR3 length equals 15 residues. V lost 5 bases, J lost 6 bases, and 10 bases stayed unmatched. Germline-derived CDR1 and CDR2 are SGHVS and FQNEAQ. CDR3 nucleotide sequence: TGTGCCAGCAGCGGATTACAGGGGGCGCCTGATGGCTACACCTTC. Amino acid sequence: CASSGLQGAPDGYTF.

DNA of the CDR3: TGTGCCAGCAGCCCTCGGGGGGCCTATCAGCCCCAGCATTTT. Protein: CASSPRGAYQPQHF. This chain joins TRBV11-2 and TRBJ1-5, with D maybe TRBD1 (6 bases). CDR1 and CDR2 (germline): SGHAT, FQNNGV. V was pared by 5 bases and J by 5 bases, with 13 bases between. The CDR3 has 14 residues. The variable domain in full, with the rest retrieved from reference TRBV11-2 and TRBJ1-5, is EAGVAQSPRYKIIEKRQSVAFWCNPISGHATLYWYQQILGQGPKLLIQFQNNGVVDDSQLPKDRFSAERLKGVDSTLKIQPAKLEDSAVYLCASSPRGAYQPQHFGDGTRLSIL.

The V and J genes are TRBV7-9 and TRBJ2-3, with D tentatively TRBD1 or TRBD2 (5 bases each). Trimming stripped 1 base from V and 0 bases from J, with 8 bases between. From germline, CDR1 is SEHNR and CDR2 FQNEAQ (reference sequence). The CDR3 spans 15 residues. The CDR3 loop is CASSLGDLSTDTQYF. The CDR3 DNA reads as TGTGCCAGCAGCTTAGGGGACCTGAGCACAGATACGCAGTATTTT.

J is TRBJ2-3 and V is TRBV13, with a possible D match to TRBD2 (6 bases). The germline gives CDR1 PRHDT, CDR2 FYEKMQ (reference sequence). The CDR3 sequence is 11 residues long. V lost 2 bases to trimming and J lost 11 bases, with 8 bases between them. DNA for the CDR3: TGTGCCAGCAGCTTAAAGGAGGGGCAGTATTTT. Encoded protein: CASSLKEGQYF.

CDR3 bases: TGCGCCAGCAGCCCGGGGACAGATTCCTACGAGCAGTACTTC. Translation gives CASSPGTDSYEQYF. The chain has TRBV5-1 and TRBJ2-7, with 7 bases fitting TRBD1. Unmatched junction bases numbered 5, after V lost 4 bases and J lost 1 base. Germline V gene lookup returns CDR1 SGHRS and CDR2 YFSETQ. The CDR3 has 14 residues. The variable domain in full, with the rest retrieved from reference TRBV5-1 and TRBJ2-7, is KAGVTQTPRYLIKTRGQQVTLSCSPISGHRSVSWYQQTPGQGLQFLFEYFSETQRNKGNFPGRFSGRQFSNSRSEMNVSTLELGDSALYLCASSPGTDSYEQYFGPGTRLTVT.

The chain has TRBV20-1 and TRBJ2-7; D is possibly TRBD1 or TRBD2 (5 bases each). This CDR3 region has 14 residues. The germline V gene has CDR1 DFQATT and CDR2 SNEGSKA (reference sequence). Trimming cost V 0 bases and J 1 base, with 10 bases left between them. This CDR3 reads CSARDRDRSYEQYF. The CDR3 DNA reads TGCAGTGCTAGAGATCGGGACCGGTCCTACGAGCAGTACTTC.

This clonotype was seen a handful of times. J is TRBJ1-2 and V is TRBV7-2, with 11 bases that match TRBD1. CDR3 size: 16 residues. Germline V gene sequence: CDR1 SGHTA, CDR2 FQGNSA. Trimming removed 5 bases from V and 4 bases from J; junction bases left unmatched: 9. The CDR3 is CASSPPRDRGFYGYTF. CDR3 coding DNA: TGTGCCAGCAGCCCCCCACGGGACAGGGGGTTCTATGGCTACACCTTC.

V usage is TRBV29-1 and J usage is TRBJ1-2; D unclear. The V end lost 4 bases, the J end lost 8 bases, and 14 bases lay between the germline ends. This CDR3 has 12 residues. In germline, CDR1 is SQVTM, CDR2 ANQGSEA. This CDR3 is CSVAGPLGGYTF. The CDR3, as DNA: TGCAGCGTTGCCGGGCCCCTGGGCGGCTACACCTTC.

The chain employs TRBV30 and TRBJ1-5; TRBD1 is a possible D gene (6 bases). V was clipped by 1 base and J by 0 bases, with 10 bases between them. Germline V lookup: CDR1 GTSNPN, CDR2 SVGIG (reference sequence). CDR3 length: 15 residues. The CDR3 here is CAWSDGTSSNQPQHF. The CDR3 DNA reads TGTGCCTGGAGTGATGGGACATCTAGCAATCAGCCCCAGCATTTT. Filled out from reference TRBV30 and TRBJ1-5, the complete variable domain reads SQTIHQWPATLVQPVGSPLSLECTVEGTSNPNLYWYRQAAGRGLQLLFYSVGIGQISSEVPQNLSASRPQDRQFILSSKKLLLSDSGFYLCAWSDGTSSNQPQHFGDGTRLSIL.

This clonotype turned up a few times. This sequence joins TRBV6-5 and TRBJ2-5; the D is unclear. The CDR3 runs 13 residues. V gave up 5 bases and J gave up 2 bases, with 9 bases separating them. The germline V gene has CDR1 MNHEY and CDR2 SVGAGI. The CDR3, as DNA: TGTGCCAGCAGTGGAGACTCACAAGAGACCCAGTACTTC. Protein: CASSGDSQETQYF.

The chain combines TRBV3-1 with TRBJ2-7; possibly TRBD1 or TRBD2 for D (5 bases each). Trimming cost V 2 bases and J 2 bases, with 13 bases left between them. This CDR3 is built from 15 residues. CDR1 is LGHDT and CDR2 is YNNKEL in the germline V gene (reference sequence). CDR3 bases: TGTGCCAGCAGCCAAATGGGGGACGGACCCTACGAGCAGTACTTC. Encoded protein: CASSQMGDGPYEQYF.

The chain couples TRBV30 to TRBJ2-7; 8 bases line up with TRBD2. CDR1 is GTSNPN, CDR2 SVGIG, per germline (reference sequence). The J segment lost 1 base and the V segment lost 4 bases, leaving 3 bases of the junction unmatched. The CDR3 covers 13 residues. The DNA of the CDR3 is TGTGCCTGGAAGGTAGCGGGGTCCTACGAGCAGTACTTC. Translation: CAWKVAGSYEQYF.

The gene calls are TRBV7-2 and TRBJ2-5, with D perhaps given as TRBD1 or TRBD2 (6 bases each). V was clipped by 4 bases and J by 5 bases, with 17 bases between them. From germline, CDR1 is SGHTA and CDR2 FQGNSA. This CDR3 comprises 15 residues. The CDR3: CASSWGRGGLETQYF. The CDR3 nucleotides are TGTGCCAGCAGCTGGGGCAGGGGAGGATTGGAGACCCAGTACTTC.